This T cell receptor (beta chain) was sequenced for a study of shared clonotypes between healthy human individuals. In the case of this clone: Its ends do not fully match the called genes, so a read error is possible.

Tens of thousands of T cell genomes, or around 300 ng DNA, went into unsorted PBMC replicate PCRs. On ten immunoSEQ deep assay plates, unsorted PBMC DNA was sequenced. Source study methods: ImmunoSEQ output held junction-only sequences without quality scores, so filtering differed. Clones were read by immunoSEQ multiplex PCR, and TCRdb kept only the in-frame ones, dropping some. The V and J calls and the clone size are those of that table, but D and trimming were determined from the DNA. The sample records around 480,000 clones, about 79% being singletons. The CDR3 length is 15 residues. Germline CDR1 is MNHNS and CDR2 is SASEGT. The study enrolled healthy HIV-negative adults without recent acute infections or vaccinations as donors.

Sequencing was performed on PBMCs. The origin of this receptor is a middle-aged woman in good health. Some clones in this sample may be carry-over from other donors' samples. This chain links TRBV6-1 with TRBJ1-1; 8 positions match TRBD1. The CDR3 bases are TGTGCCATCAGTGAGTCCGGGCAGGGGGCGTCTGAAGCTTTCTTT. Its protein product is CAISESGQGASEAFF.